This record looks at one T cell receptor (beta chain) sequence and its context. This sample stems from a study of blood T cell repertoires in COVID-19. Germline CDR1 reads KGHDR; CDR2 reads SFDVKD. With 7 bases clipped from V and 5 bases from J, the junction kept 13 bases outside the gene matches. The CDR3 length is 16 residues. Sequencing used immunoSEQ multiplex PCR; TCRdb keeps in-frame clones, though not all of them. The sample lists roughly 200,000 clones; about 88% were seen once. The V gene is TRBV24-1, the J gene TRBJ1-3; 7 bases line up with TRBD1. Sequences were obtained from PBMCs or T cells enriched from blood (not recorded which). This TCR was sampled from a woman aged 25 to 45 who had been exposed to COVID-19. Here the CDR3 DNA reads TGTGCCACCAGCACCGCGCCACAGGGGATGAGAAACACCATATATTTT. Translated: CATSTAPQGMRNTIYF.